These 10 T cell receptor beta chains came from one sample sequenced in a study of read filtering for tumor transcriptome and immune sequencing. The library was built from about 400 ng RNA with molecular barcoded adaptors for alpha/delta and beta/gamma chains. TCRdb itself ran the reads through MiXCR, one entry per CDR3 protein. The data contain tens of thousands of distinct CDR3 sequences, approximately 15% of them singletons. The material sequenced was a population of CD138-negative cells sorted from bone marrow. These receptors were collected from a donor at least 40 years old with multiple myeloma.

At least ten counts were recorded for this clonotype. The chain combines TRBV7-2 with TRBJ2-7; D not certain. Trimming shortened V by 2 bases and J by 4 bases, and 15 bases separated the two germline ends. The CDR3 runs to 15 residues. In germline, CDR1 is SGHTA, CDR2 FQGNSA. The CDR3 nucleotides are TGTGCCAGCAGCTTAAGTGGGCAATCGTCGTACGAGCAGTACTTC. Its protein is CASSLSGQSSYEQYF.

This clonotype has only a few counts. The CDR3: CASNTPGANTGELFF. In DNA form, the CDR3 reads TGTGCCAGTAATACTCCGGGAGCAAACACCGGGGAGCTGTTTTTT. The genes are TRBV19 and TRBJ2-2, with D tentatively TRBD2 (6 bases). Germline V lookup: CDR1 LNHDA, CDR2 SQIVND (reference sequence). This CDR3 spans 15 amino acids. The V end was cut by 7 bases, the J end by 2 bases, with 14 bases between.

This clonotype was seen a handful of times. The chain employs TRBV28 and TRBJ1-1; 7 bases agree with TRBD1. In germline, CDR1 is MDHEN, CDR2 SYDVKM. This CDR3 comprises 14 residues. V lost 3 bases to trimming and J lost 6 bases; unmatched junction nucleotides: 7. The CDR3 region is CASSFLGGLAEAFF. CDR3 DNA: TGTGCCAGCAGTTTTTTAGGGGGCCTGGCTGAAGCTTTCTTT.

This clonotype was detected ten times or more. This chain connects TRBV5-6 to TRBJ1-5; D not certain. This CDR3 spans 12 amino acids. V was shortened by 2 bases and J by 4 bases, with 4 bases between the two germline ends. Germline V gene sequence: CDR1 SGHDT, CDR2 YYEEEE. The CDR3 region is CASSLINQPQHF. Written as DNA, the CDR3 is TGTGCCAGCAGCTTAATAAATCAGCCCCAGCATTTT.

This clonotype was recorded many times. The chain joins TRBV12-3 or TRBV12-4 to TRBJ1-5, with a weak D call TRBD1 (6 bases). V gave up 2 bases and J gave up 6 bases, with 23 bases separating them. The CDR3 loop spans 18 amino acids. The CDR3 region has the DNA TGTGCCAGCAGTTTAAAAGGGGTCGGGGGGGCGATAATTCAGCCCCAGCATTTT. Amino acids: CASSLKGVGGAIIQPQHF.

The CDR3 spells CASSQDADSNYGYTF. Here the CDR3 DNA reads TGCGCCAGCAGCCAAGACGCCGACAGCAACTATGGCTACACCTTC. This chain links TRBV4-1 with TRBJ1-2, with a weak D call TRBD1 (5 bases). The CDR3 has 15 residues. Looked up from germline, CDR1 is MGHRA and CDR2 is YSYEKL. V was cut by 0 bases and J by 2 bases, with 10 bases left in between.

Concerning this clonotype: The conserved phenylalanine or tryptophan is not found at the CDR3 terminus, so this likely reflects a read error. No DNA is shown, since the ends of the CDR3 on it are uncertain; the CDR3 is the one TCRdb lists. This rearrangement joins TRBV29-1 to TRBJ1-2. Germline CDR1 is SQVTM and CDR2 is ANQGSEA. The length of the CDR3 is 15 amino acids, counting both ends. The CDR3 reads CSVEDGVGAKDGHTL.

This sequence joins TRBV9 and TRBJ2-2; weak D call: TRBD1 (5 bases). This CDR3 is 14 amino acids long. Germline lookup yields CDR1 SGDLS and CDR2 YYNGEE. The V end lost 0 bases, the J end lost 6 bases, and 9 bases lay between the germline ends. CDR3 sequence (DNA): TGTGCCAGCAGCGTAGCGGCAGGGCCCGGGGAGCTGTTTTTT. The encoded protein is CASSVAAGPGELFF.

This clonotype appeared many times. The chain is built from TRBV6-2 or TRBV6-3 and TRBJ1-5; 10 positions agree with TRBD1. CDR3 length: 13 amino acids. The germline gives CDR1 MNHEY, CDR2 SVGEGT. Germline trimming cut 6 bases from V and 6 bases from J; bases unmatched to any gene: 2. The CDR3 here is CASRGDRGQPQHF. The CDR3 DNA reads as TGTGCCAGCAGAGGGGACAGGGGTCAGCCCCAGCATTTT.

Worth noting for this clonotype: A single base separates this from a much larger clone, so it may be a read error. This chain connects TRBV12-3 or TRBV12-4 to TRBJ1-1; TRBD1 agrees at 7 bases. The CDR3 contains 13 residues. This chain's CDR3 is CTSSRQGYTEAFF. In DNA form, the CDR3 reads TGTACCAGCAGTCGACAGGGTTACACTGAAGCTTTCTTT.